This record concerns one TCR beta chain sequence. Its cognate antigen is unknown. Molecular barcoding with unique molecular identifiers was used for the TCRbeta library. MiXCR, applied by TCRdb to the PCR reads, yields one record per CDR3 protein. This sample has about a million distinct CDR3 sequences; roughly 29% occur once, and the top ten carry over 25%. The CDR3 has 15 amino acids. In germline, CDR1 is LNHNV, CDR2 YYDKDF (reference sequence). With 3 bases removed from V and 4 bases from J, the gap between germline ends came to 13 bases. This record comes from a study of T-cell reconstitution after alpha-beta-depleted transplantation in children. Regarding the study as a whole: Reportedly, roughly two months post-transplant, alpha-beta T cells arose from several hundred expanded graft clones. Among T cells one year after transplant, newly produced cells accounted for most counts and diversity. Elevated TCRbeta diversity at day 60 was traced, in some patients, to surviving recipient T cells and thymic progenitors.

J is TRBJ1-5 and V is TRBV15; D ambiguous. The clonotype comes from a boy under three years old who had a stem cell transplant for SCID, so the T cells may come from the graft donor. The input for sequencing was PBMCs, mostly from graft donor cells, taken 360 days after TCRalphabeta/CD19-depleted stem cell transplant. The CDR3: CATSSRSGTNQPQHF. CDR3 nucleotides: TGTGCCACCAGCAGTCGGTCCGGAACTAATCAGCCCCAGCATTTT.